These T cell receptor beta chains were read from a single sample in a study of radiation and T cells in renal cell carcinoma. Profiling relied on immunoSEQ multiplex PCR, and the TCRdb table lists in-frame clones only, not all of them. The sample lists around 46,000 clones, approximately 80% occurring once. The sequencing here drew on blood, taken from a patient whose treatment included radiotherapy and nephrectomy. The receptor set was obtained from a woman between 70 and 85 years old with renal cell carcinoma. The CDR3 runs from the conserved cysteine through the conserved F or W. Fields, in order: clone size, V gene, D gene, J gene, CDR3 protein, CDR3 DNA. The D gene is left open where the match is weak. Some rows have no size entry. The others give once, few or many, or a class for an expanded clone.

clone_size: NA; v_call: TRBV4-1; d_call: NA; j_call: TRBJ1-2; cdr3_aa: CASSQDWGRFYGYTF; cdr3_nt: TGCGCCAGCAGCCAAGATTGGGGGCGCTTCTATGGCTACACCTTC
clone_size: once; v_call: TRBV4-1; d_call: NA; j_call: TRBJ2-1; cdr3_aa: CASSHKIGRQSSYNEQFF; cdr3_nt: TGCGCCAGCAGCCATAAGATAGGGCGGCAGAGCTCCTACAATGAGCAGTTCTTC
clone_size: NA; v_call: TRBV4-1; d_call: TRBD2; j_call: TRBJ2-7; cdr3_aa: CASSPAKYPIEREDEQYF; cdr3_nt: TGCGCCAGCAGCCCAGCCAAGTATCCGATCGAGCGGGAGGACGAGCAGTACTTC
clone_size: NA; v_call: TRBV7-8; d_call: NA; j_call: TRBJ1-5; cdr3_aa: CASSPDRTSNQPQHF; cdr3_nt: TGTGCCAGCAGCCCGGACAGAACTAGCAATCAGCCCCAGCATTTT
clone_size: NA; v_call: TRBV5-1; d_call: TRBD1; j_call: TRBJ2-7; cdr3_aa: CASSSPGQGQSGSYEQYF; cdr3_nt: TGCGCCAGCAGCTCCCCGGGACAGGGTCAGTCGGGATCCTACGAGCAGTACTTC
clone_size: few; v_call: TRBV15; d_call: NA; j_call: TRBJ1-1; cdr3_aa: CATSTSTFTTVNTEAFF; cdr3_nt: TGTGCCACCAGCACCTCAACCTTTACCACAGTGAACACTGAAGCTTTCTTT
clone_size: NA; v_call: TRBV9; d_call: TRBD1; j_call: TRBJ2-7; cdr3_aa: CASSSGQGYEQYF; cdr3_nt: TGTGCCAGCAGCTCCGGACAGGGCTACGAGCAGTACTTC
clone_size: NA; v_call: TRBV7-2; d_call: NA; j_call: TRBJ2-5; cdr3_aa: CASSPRGIRETQYF; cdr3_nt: TGTGCCAGCAGCCCACGGGGGATTCGAGAGACCCAGTACTTC
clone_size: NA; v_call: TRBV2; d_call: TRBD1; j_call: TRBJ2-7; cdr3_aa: CASSVRQGWAYEQYF; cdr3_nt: TGTGCCAGCAGTGTTCGACAGGGTTGGGCCTACGAGCAGTACTTC
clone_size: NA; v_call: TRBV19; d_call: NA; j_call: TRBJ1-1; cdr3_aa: CATLRGVTAFF; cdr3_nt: TGTGCCACCCTCCGGGGGGTTACAGCTTTCTTT
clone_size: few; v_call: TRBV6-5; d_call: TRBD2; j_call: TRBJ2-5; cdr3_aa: CASSYGGGAATQYF; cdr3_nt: TGTGCCAGCAGTTACGGCGGGGGGGCCGCGACCCAGTACTTC
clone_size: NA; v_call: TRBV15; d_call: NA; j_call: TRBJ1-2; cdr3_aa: CATSRDGGGMDTF; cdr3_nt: TGTGCCACCAGCAGAGATGGGGGAGGGATGGACACCTTC
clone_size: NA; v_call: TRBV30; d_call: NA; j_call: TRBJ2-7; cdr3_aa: CAWSLGGTVQYEQYF; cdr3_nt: TGTGCCTGGAGTCTCGGGGGGACAGTTCAGTACGAGCAGTACTTC
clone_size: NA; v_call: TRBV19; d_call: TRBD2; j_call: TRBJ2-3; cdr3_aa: CASRKRESTDTQYF; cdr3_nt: TGTGCCAGTAGAAAGCGGGAAAGCACAGATACGCAGTATTTT
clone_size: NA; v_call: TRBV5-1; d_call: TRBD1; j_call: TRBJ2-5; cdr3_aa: CASSWRDRETETQYF; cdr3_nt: TGCGCCAGCAGCTGGAGGGACAGGGAGACCGAGACCCAGTACTTC
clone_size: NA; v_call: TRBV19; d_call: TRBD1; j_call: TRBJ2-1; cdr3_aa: CASSRTGSQYNEQFF; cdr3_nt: TGTGCCAGTAGCCGGACAGGCAGTCAGTACAATGAGCAGTTCTTC
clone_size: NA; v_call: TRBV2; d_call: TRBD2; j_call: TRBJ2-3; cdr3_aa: CASRKTSGGRTDTQYF; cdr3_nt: TGTGCCAGCAGAAAGACTAGCGGGGGACGCACAGATACGCAGTATTTT
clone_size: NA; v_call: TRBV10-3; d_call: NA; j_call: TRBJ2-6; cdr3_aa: CAISEGGTGANVLTF; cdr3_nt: TGTGCCATCAGTGAAGGGGGAACTGGGGCCAACGTCCTGACTTTC
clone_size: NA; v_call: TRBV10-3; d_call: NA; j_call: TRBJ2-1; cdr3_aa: CATAGTSSEQFF; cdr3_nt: TGTGCCACAGCGGGCACTTCTTCGGAGCAGTTCTTC
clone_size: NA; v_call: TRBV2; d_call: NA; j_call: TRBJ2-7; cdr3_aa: CASSELSYEQYF; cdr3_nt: TGTGCCAGCAGTGAGCTCTCCTACGAGCAGTACTTC
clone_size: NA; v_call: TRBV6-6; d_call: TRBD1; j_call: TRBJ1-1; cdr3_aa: CASTPGQVNTEAFF; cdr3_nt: TGTGCCAGCACCCCGGGACAGGTTAACACTGAAGCTTTCTTT
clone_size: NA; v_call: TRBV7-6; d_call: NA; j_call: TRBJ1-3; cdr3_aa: CASSLGSGSASGNTIYF; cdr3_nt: TGTGCCAGCAGCTTAGGGTCGGGCAGCGCCTCTGGAAACACCATATATTTT
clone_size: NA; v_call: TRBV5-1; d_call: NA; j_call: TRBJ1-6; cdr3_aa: CASSTGVPYNSPLHF; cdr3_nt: TGCGCCAGCAGCACGGGAGTTCCCTATAATTCACCCCTCCACTTT
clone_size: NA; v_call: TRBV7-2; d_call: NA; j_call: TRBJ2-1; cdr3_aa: CASSLRVTQWDEQFF; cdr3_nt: TGTGCCAGCAGCTTAAGGGTCACCCAGTGGGATGAGCAGTTCTTC
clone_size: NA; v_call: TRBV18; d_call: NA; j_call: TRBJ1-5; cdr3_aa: CASSPPDGSNQPQHF; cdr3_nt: TGTGCCAGCTCACCACCCGACGGTAGCAATCAGCCCCAGCATTTT
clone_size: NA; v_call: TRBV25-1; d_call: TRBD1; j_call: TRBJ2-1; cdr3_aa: CASTRQGWYNEQFF; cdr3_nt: TGTGCCAGCACCCGACAGGGGTGGTACAATGAGCAGTTCTTC
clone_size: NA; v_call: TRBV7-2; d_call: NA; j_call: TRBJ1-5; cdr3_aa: CASSETSGSNQPQHF; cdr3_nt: TGTGCCAGCAGCGAAACCTCGGGCAGCAATCAGCCCCAGCATTTT
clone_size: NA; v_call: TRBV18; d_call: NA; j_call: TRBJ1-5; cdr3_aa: CASSPGDWSNQPQHF; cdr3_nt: TGTGCCAGCTCACCAGGAGATTGGTCGAATCAGCCCCAGCATTTT
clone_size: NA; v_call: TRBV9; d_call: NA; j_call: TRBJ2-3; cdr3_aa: CASSPRGTDTQYF; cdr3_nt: TGTGCCAGCAGCCCCAGGGGCACAGATACGCAGTATTTT
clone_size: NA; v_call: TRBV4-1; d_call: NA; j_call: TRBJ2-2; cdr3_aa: CASSQVGGGTFANTGELFF; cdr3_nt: TGCGCCAGCAGCCAAGTGGGAGGGGGGACTTTCGCGAACACCGGGGAGCTGTTTTTT
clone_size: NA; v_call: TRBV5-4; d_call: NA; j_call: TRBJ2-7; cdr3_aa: CASSPYGASYEQYF; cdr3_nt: TGTGCCAGCAGCCCCTACGGGGCTTCCTACGAGCAGTACTTC
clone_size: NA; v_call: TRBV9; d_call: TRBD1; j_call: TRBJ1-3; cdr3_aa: CASSRDSGSGNTIYF; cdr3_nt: TGTGCCAGCAGCCGGGACAGTGGGTCTGGAAACACCATATATTTT
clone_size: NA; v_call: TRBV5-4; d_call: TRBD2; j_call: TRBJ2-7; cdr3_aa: CASSQGLADYEQYF; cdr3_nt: TGTGCCAGCAGCCAGGGACTAGCGGACTACGAGCAGTACTTC
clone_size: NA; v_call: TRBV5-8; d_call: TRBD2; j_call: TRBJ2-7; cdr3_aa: CASRGLAGYEQYF; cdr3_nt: TGTGCCAGCAGAGGACTAGCGGGATACGAGCAGTACTTC
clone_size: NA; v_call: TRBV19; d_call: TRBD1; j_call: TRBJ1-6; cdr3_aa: CASGQGWNSPLHF; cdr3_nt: TGTGCCAGTGGACAGGGGTGGAATTCACCCCTCCACTTT
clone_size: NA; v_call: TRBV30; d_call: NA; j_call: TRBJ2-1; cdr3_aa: CAVEVGGSSYNEQFF; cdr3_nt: TGTGCCGTAGAAGTAGGAGGGAGCTCCTACAATGAGCAGTTCTTC
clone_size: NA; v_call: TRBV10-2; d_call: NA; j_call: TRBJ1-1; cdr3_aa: CASSVERGRVNTEAFF; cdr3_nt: TGCGCCAGCAGTGTTGAGCGGGGCAGGGTGAACACTGAAGCTTTCTTT
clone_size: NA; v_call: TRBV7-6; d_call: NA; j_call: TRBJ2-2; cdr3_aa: CASELNTGELFF; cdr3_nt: TGTGCCAGTGAGTTGAACACCGGGGAGCTGTTTTTT
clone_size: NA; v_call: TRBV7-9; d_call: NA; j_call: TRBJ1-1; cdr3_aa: CASSLQGGNTEAFF; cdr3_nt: TGTGCCAGCAGCTTACAGGGTGGGAACACTGAAGCTTTCTTT
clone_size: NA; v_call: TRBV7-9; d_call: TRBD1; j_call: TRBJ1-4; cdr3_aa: CASSFGTGGANEKLFF; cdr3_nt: TGTGCCAGCAGCTTCGGCACAGGGGGCGCGAATGAAAAACTGTTTTTT
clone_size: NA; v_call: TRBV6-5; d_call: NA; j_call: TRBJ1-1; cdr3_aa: CASSPRTDYEAFF; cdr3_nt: TGTGCCAGCAGTCCACGGACAGATTATGAAGCTTTCTTT
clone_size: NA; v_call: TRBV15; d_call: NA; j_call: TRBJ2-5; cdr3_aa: CATSFLHGAEATQYF; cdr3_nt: TGTGCCACCAGCTTCCTTCACGGGGCAGAGGCGACCCAGTACTTC
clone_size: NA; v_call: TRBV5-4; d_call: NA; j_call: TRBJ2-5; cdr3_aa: CASSLAQTSGGPPQYF; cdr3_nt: TGTGCCAGCAGCTTGGCCCAGACATCGGGCGGCCCGCCGCAGTACTTC
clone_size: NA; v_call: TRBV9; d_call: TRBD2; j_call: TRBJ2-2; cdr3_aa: CASSVISGTTGELFF; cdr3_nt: TGTGCCAGCAGCGTAATTAGCGGGACCACCGGGGAGCTGTTTTTT
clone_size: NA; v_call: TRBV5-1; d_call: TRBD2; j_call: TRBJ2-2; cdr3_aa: CASNPTEGLAGSTGELFF; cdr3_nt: TGCGCCAGCAACCCAACCGAGGGGCTAGCGGGTAGCACCGGGGAGCTGTTTTTT
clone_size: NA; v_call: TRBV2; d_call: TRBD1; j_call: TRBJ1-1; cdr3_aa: CASSGLEGATEAFF; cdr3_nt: TGTGCCAGCAGCGGTTTGGAGGGGGCCACTGAAGCTTTCTTT
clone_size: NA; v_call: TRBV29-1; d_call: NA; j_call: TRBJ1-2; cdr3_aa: CSVKQGEHNYGYTF; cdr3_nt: TGCAGCGTTAAACAGGGAGAGCATAACTATGGCTACACCTTC
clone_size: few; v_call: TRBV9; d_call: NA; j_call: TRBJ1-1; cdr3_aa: CASSVGNSNTEAFF; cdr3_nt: TGTGCCAGCAGCGTAGGGAACTCGAACACTGAAGCTTTCTTT
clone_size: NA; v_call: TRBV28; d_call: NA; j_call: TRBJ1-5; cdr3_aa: CASSFRVRPQHF; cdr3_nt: TGTGCCAGCAGTTTTAGGGTGAGGCCCCAGCATTTT
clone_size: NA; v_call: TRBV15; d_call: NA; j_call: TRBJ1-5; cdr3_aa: CATSRVGDQPQHF; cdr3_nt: TGTGCCACCAGCAGAGTGGGCGATCAGCCCCAGCATTTT